This T cell receptor (delta chain) was found in a study of gamma-delta T cells after stem cell transplantation. This clone is medium-sized (0.01 to 0.1%) within its sample. TCRdb reanalyzed the RT-PCR reads using CATT. The table shows 7,000 or so delta-chain clones, with approximately 23% occurring only once. Trimming cost V 0 bases and J 9 bases; bases outside gene matches: 11. The CDR3 extends over 19 amino acids. Looked up from germline, CDR1 is GEAIGNYY and CDR2 is EKD. The sequence came from a human donor. It is not recorded whose cells these are; they may come from a transplant donor. The rearrangement joins TRDV2 to TRDJ3, with 12 bases fitting TRDD3. The sample was gamma-delta T cells. The DNA of the CDR3 is TGTGCCTGTGACACCGTCCGTACTGGGGGATACCCCGCCACCCGACAGATGTTTTTC. It specifies CACDTVRTGGYPATRQMFF.